The 31 T cell receptor beta chains listed next were all sequenced from one sample in a study of PD-1 blockade in classical Hodgkin lymphoma. No patient escaped relapse after autologous stem cell transplantation, and brentuximab vedotin exposure varied. Clones were read by immunoSEQ multiplex PCR, and TCRdb kept only the in-frame ones, dropping some. There are around 36,000 clones in the sample; about 89% occur only once, and 9% to 10% lies in the top ten. Sequencing used peripheral blood mononuclear cells (PBMCs), obtained at baseline. The origin of the receptors is a human donor with classical Hodgkin lymphoma.

The rearrangement joins TRBV13 to TRBJ1-1, with D possibly being TRBD1 (5 bases). This CDR3 is 13 amino acids long. The V gene lost 5 bases and the J gene lost 5 bases, with 12 bases spanning the gap. Germline CDR1 PRHDT, CDR2 FYEKMQ (reference sequence). CDR3 in DNA: TGTGCCAGCAGCCCAGTGGGGGGGACTGAAGCTTTCTTT. The encoded protein is CASSPVGGTEAFF.

The genes are TRBV2 and TRBJ2-2, with TRBD2 matching 8 bases. CDR1 SNHLY and CDR2 FYNNEI come from the germline V gene. The CDR3 runs to 15 residues. The V segment lost 6 bases and the J segment 8 bases; nucleotides outside the gene matches: 11. CDR3: CASSASGPEVGELFF. Written as DNA, the CDR3 is TGTGCCAGCAGCGCTAGCGGGCCGGAGGTGGGGGAGCTGTTTTTT.

The chain uses TRBV6-5 and TRBJ1-2, with 9 bases fitting TRBD1. The CDR3 extends over 14 amino acids. Losses at the gene ends were 8 bases for V and 4 bases for J; bases not matched to a gene: 8. Germline CDR1 reads MNHEY; CDR2 reads SVGAGI. CDR3 loop: CASCRETGGYGYTF. The CDR3 DNA reads as TGTGCCAGCTGCCGCGAGACAGGGGGCTATGGCTACACCTTC.

The chain combines TRBV6-5 with TRBJ2-7; 10 bases are shared with TRBD2. Germline CDR1 reads MNHEY; CDR2 reads SVGAGI. The junction had 7 bases not matched to a gene; V was cut back by 5 bases and J by 3 bases. This CDR3 contains 15 residues. CDR3 in amino acids: CASSPRTSGNYEQYF. The CDR3 region has the DNA TGTGCCAGCAGTCCACGAACTAGCGGGAACTACGAGCAGTACTTC.

The chain has TRBV10-3 and TRBJ2-7, with D tentatively TRBD1 (6 bases). The CDR3 is made up of 16 amino acids. V gave up 2 bases and J gave up 0 bases, with 14 bases separating them. Germline lookup yields CDR1 ENHRY and CDR2 SYGVKD. The CDR3 sequence is CAISEPGTRASYEQYF. CDR3 nucleotides: TGTGCCATCAGTGAGCCTGGGACACGGGCCTCCTACGAGCAGTACTTC.

The chain has TRBV19 and TRBJ1-4; a possible D gene is TRBD1 (5 bases). Germline CDR1 and CDR2: LNHDA and SQIVND (reference sequence). Trimming took 8 bases from V and 6 from J, leaving 13 bases between them. The CDR3 consists of 13 residues. This chain's CDR3 is CASQRGRDEKLFF. The CDR3 DNA reads TGTGCCAGTCAGAGGGGTAGGGATGAAAAACTGTTTTTT.

The chain uses TRBV23-1 and TRBJ2-7; TRBD2 matches 11 bases. TRBV23-1 is annotated as an ORF whose role is uncertain. V lost 0 bases and J lost 1; bases outside the gene matches: 8. CDR3 length: 18 residues. The CDR3 reads CASSQSKASGGYSYEQYF. The DNA of the CDR3 is TGCGCCAGCAGTCAATCGAAGGCTAGCGGGGGGTATTCCTACGAGCAGTACTTC.

The CDR3 bases are TGTGCCAGCAGCTTATTCTTCCCCGGGACCCCATATAGTTACAATGAGCAGTTCTTC. It yields the protein CASSLFFPGTPYSYNEQFF. V is TRBV7-9 and J is TRBJ2-1; TRBD1 or TRBD2 may be the D gene (5 bases each). CDR1 and CDR2 (germline): SEHNR, FQNEAQ (reference sequence). The V gene lost 2 bases and the J gene lost 4 bases, with 24 bases spanning the gap. CDR3 size: 19 residues.

This clone was observed a few times. The chain recombines TRBV27 with TRBJ2-7, with 12 bases lining up with TRBD1. The J segment lost 6 bases and the V segment lost 2 bases, leaving 5 bases of the junction unmatched. The CDR3 runs 15 residues. Germline V lookup: CDR1 MNHEY, CDR2 SMNVEV (reference sequence). The CDR3 region has the DNA TGTGCCAGCAGTTTAAGGGACAGGGGGCTCAGCGAGCAGTACTTC. It specifies CASSLRDRGLSEQYF.

V usage is TRBV10-2 and J usage is TRBJ1-1, with 7 positions matching TRBD1. Trimming at V came to 2 bases and at J to 5 bases, leaving 11 bases not matched to a gene. This CDR3 is 16 amino acids long. Germline V gene sequence: CDR1 WSHSY, CDR2 SAAADI. The CDR3 region is CASSEIGGLGRTEAFF. The CDR3 region has the DNA TGCGCCAGCAGTGAGATAGGGGGCTTAGGGCGGACTGAAGCTTTCTTT.

This clone was counted only a few times. The J gene is TRBJ2-3, the V gene TRBV29-1; D call uncertain. Deletions cut 5 bases from V and 5 bases from J, with 14 bases between. The CDR3 has 13 residues. Germline V gene lookup returns CDR1 SQVTM and CDR2 ANQGSEA. The CDR3 protein is CSVSLPNLDTQYF. The CDR3, as DNA: TGCAGCGTTTCCCTCCCTAACTTAGATACGCAGTATTTT.

This chain links TRBV9 with TRBJ2-7; TRBD1 aligns across 7 bases. The CDR3 totals 14 residues. Germline CDR1 is SGDLS and CDR2 is YYNGEE. The V and J ends lost 3 bases and 3 bases, in that order; junction bases with no gene match: 6. CDR3 DNA sequence: TGTGCCAGCAGCGCAGACAGGGATTACTACGAGCAGTACTTC. It is translated as CASSADRDYYEQYF. Drawing the rest from reference TRBV9 and TRBJ2-7, the complete variable domain is DSGVTQTPKHLITATGQRVTLRCSPRSGDLSVYWYQQSLDQGLQFLIQYYNGEERAKGNILERFSAQQFPDLHSELNLSSLELGDSALYFCASSADRDYYEQYFGPGTRLTVT.

This chain's CDR3 is CASSLFPDDTQYF. CDR3 DNA sequence: TGTGCCAGCAGCTTATTTCCCGACGATACGCAGTATTTT. The chain uses TRBV11-2 and TRBJ2-3; no clear D. V was cut by 2 bases and J by 6 bases, with 9 bases left in between. The CDR3 is 13 amino acids. Germline V lookup: CDR1 SGHAT, CDR2 FQNNGV. Complete variable domain (other parts from reference TRBV11-2 and TRBJ2-3): EAGVAQSPRYKIIEKRQSVAFWCNPISGHATLYWYQQILGQGPKLLIQFQNNGVVDDSQLPKDRFSAERLKGVDSTLKIQPAKLEDSAVYLCASSLFPDDTQYFGPGTRLTVL.

The chain has TRBV5-1 and TRBJ2-1, with D possibly matching TRBD1 (6 bases). Germline V gene lookup returns CDR1 SGHRS and CDR2 YFSETQ. Trimming removed 4 bases from V and 4 bases from J, with 18 bases in between. This CDR3 is 16 amino acids long. The CDR3 spells CASSNGQLTSYNEQFF. CDR3 DNA: TGCGCCAGCAGCAACGGACAGCTTACCTCGTACAATGAGCAGTTCTTC.

V is TRBV5-1 and J is TRBJ2-7, with a possible D match to TRBD1 (6 bases). The CDR3 totals 15 residues. CDR1 and CDR2 (germline): SGHRS, YFSETQ. The V gene lost 4 bases and the J gene lost 4 bases, with 18 bases spanning the gap. CDR3 protein: CASSLFGGPRYEQYF. The CDR3 region has the DNA TGCGCCAGCAGCCTCTTTGGGGGCCCTCGTTACGAGCAGTACTTC. The complete variable domain, with remaining parts taken from reference TRBV5-1 and TRBJ2-7, reads KAGVTQTPRYLIKTRGQQVTLSCSPISGHRSVSWYQQTPGQGLQFLFEYFSETQRNKGNFPGRFSGRQFSNSRSEMNVSTLELGDSALYLCASSLFGGPRYEQYFGPGTRLTVT.

The genes are TRBV28 and TRBJ2-6, with D perhaps TRBD1 (6 bases). The germline V gene has CDR1 MDHEN and CDR2 SYDVKM. V was shortened by 4 bases and J by 2 bases, with 9 bases between the two germline ends. There are 15 residues in the CDR3. The DNA of the CDR3 is TGTGCCAGCAGTTCCACAGGGACTGGGGCCAACGTCCTGACTTTC. Residues: CASSSTGTGANVLTF.

The chain couples TRBV19 to TRBJ2-5; weak D call: TRBD2 (6 bases). Germline loops: CDR1 LNHDA, CDR2 SQIVND (reference sequence). This CDR3 contains 14 residues. Trimming left V 1 base short and J 2 bases short, with 8 bases between. CDR3 DNA sequence: TGTGCCAGTAGTATAGGAGGAGGGCAAGAGACCCAGTACTTC. The encoded protein is CASSIGGGQETQYF.

The chain couples TRBV9 to TRBJ2-3; 7 nucleotides match TRBD2. From germline, CDR1 is SGDLS and CDR2 YYNGEE. CDR3 size: 15 residues. The V gene end was trimmed by 2 bases and the J gene end by 6 bases; junction bases not matched to a gene: 9. The CDR3 loop reads CASSVGGGGPDTQYF. The DNA for the CDR3 is TGTGCCAGCAGCGTCGGCGGGGGAGGCCCCGATACGCAGTATTTT.

In this sample, this clone turned up a few times. The genes are TRBV5-4 and TRBJ2-7, with 13 bases that match TRBD2. Per the germline V gene, CDR1 is SGHNT and CDR2 is YYREEE (reference sequence). The trim removed 5 bases at V and 3 bases at J, leaving 8 bases unmatched. CDR3 size: 16 residues. The CDR3 loop is CASRTGTSGADYEQYF. CDR3 nucleotide sequence: TGTGCCAGCAGAACCGGGACTAGCGGGGCAGACTACGAGCAGTACTTC. The full variable domain, its missing parts supplied by reference TRBV5-4 and TRBJ2-7, is ETGVTQSPTHLIKTRGQQVTLRCSSQSGHNTVSWYQQALGQGPQFIFQYYREEENGRGNFPPRFSGLQFPNYSSELNVNALELDDSALYLCASRTGTSGADYEQYFGPGTRLTVT.

This clone appeared a single time. This rearrangement joins TRBV18 to TRBJ2-3; D is ambiguous. This CDR3 is built from 14 residues. Per germline, CDR1 KGHSH and CDR2 LQKENI. Trimming cost V 6 bases and J 5 bases, with 15 bases left between them. This chain's CDR3 is CASSPIGERDTQYF. The CDR3 DNA reads TGTGCCAGCTCGCCCATTGGTGAACGAGATACGCAGTATTTT.

The V gene is TRBV4-3, the J gene TRBJ1-2; D is uncertain. Trimming removed 0 bases from V and 8 bases from J, with 16 bases in between. Germline CDR1 LGHNA, CDR2 YSLEER. CDR3 size: 15 residues. In nucleotides, the CDR3 is TGCGCCAGCAGCCAAGAACTCCAGGCAATTCGCGGCTACACCTTC. It codes for CASSQELQAIRGYTF.

The V and J genes are TRBV5-1 and TRBJ2-7; a weak D match, TRBD1 (5 bases). CDR3 length equals 13 residues. Deletions cut 2 bases from V and 6 bases from J, with 12 bases between. CDR1 and CDR2 from the germline V gene are SGHRS and YFSETQ. This chain's CDR3 is CASSFRQGGEQYF. The CDR3 DNA reads TGCGCCAGCAGCTTCCGGCAGGGTGGCGAGCAGTACTTC.

V gene TRBV6-1 combines with J gene TRBJ2-2; D gene uncertain. Trimming took off 4 bases at V and 1 base at J, with 7 bases between the two ends. This CDR3 comprises 14 residues. The germline V gene has CDR1 MNHNS and CDR2 SASEGT. As DNA, the CDR3 is TGTGCCAGCAGTGTGGAACTGAACACCGGGGAGCTGTTTTTT. Translating it yields CASSVELNTGELFF.

For this clone: Just one base apart from a much larger clone, this may be a read error. The rearrangement links TRBV11-2 to TRBJ1-1; no clear D. V dropped 3 bases and J dropped 0 bases, with 5 bases sitting between them. The CDR3 has 13 amino acids. Germline CDR1 reads SGHAT; CDR2 reads FQNNGV. CDR3 protein: CASSLELNTEAFF. In nucleotides, the CDR3 is TGTGCCAGCAGCTTGGAACTGAACACTGAAGCTTTCTTT.

The rearrangement uses TRBV18 and TRBJ1-3; no clear D gene. The germline V gene has CDR1 KGHSH and CDR2 LQKENI. V was shortened by 2 bases and J by 4 bases, with 9 bases between the two germline ends. There are 14 residues in the CDR3. CDR3 protein: CASSPGGSGNTIYF. Written as DNA, the CDR3 is TGTGCCAGCTCACCAGGAGGGTCCGGAAACACCATATATTTT.

The chain joins TRBV6-1 to TRBJ1-3; TRBD1 is a possible D gene (5 bases). Trimming removed 5 bases at V and 0 bases at J, with 11 bases between. This CDR3 comprises 15 residues. Germline V CDR1 and CDR2: MNHNS, SASEGT. The CDR3 nucleotides are TGTGCCAGCAGTCTGGACACTATCTCTGGAAACACCATATATTTT. Protein: CASSLDTISGNTIYF.

CDR3 DNA: TGTGCCAGCAGCCCCCGGAGTACTAGCAATCAGCCCCAGCATTTT. This sequence encodes CASSPRSTSNQPQHF. This chain links TRBV11-3 with TRBJ1-5; no clear D gene. Trimming took off 5 bases at V and 0 bases at J, with 11 bases between the two ends. The CDR3 has 15 residues. CDR1 is SGHNT and CDR2 is YENEEA in the germline V gene.

This chain links TRBV19 with TRBJ2-5; 7 bases align to TRBD1. Germline V gene sequence: CDR1 LNHDA, CDR2 SQIVND (reference sequence). Germline trimming cut 4 bases from V and 1 base from J; bases unmatched to any gene: 6. CDR3 length: 15 residues. The CDR3: CASSTPHRGQETQYF. The CDR3 DNA is TGTGCCAGTAGTACCCCCCACAGGGGCCAAGAGACCCAGTACTTC.

The rearrangement joins TRBV28 to TRBJ2-7; D gene uncertain. Between the trimmed V and J ends, which lost 2 bases and 4 bases, there was a span of 18 bases. CDR1 is MDHEN, CDR2 SYDVKM, per germline. The CDR3 has 16 amino acids. Written as DNA, the CDR3 is TGTGCCAGCAGTTTAATTGCTGGTTCAGTTACATACGAGCAGTACTTC. It translates to CASSLIAGSVTYEQYF.

The chain is built from TRBV28 and TRBJ2-7; D tentatively reads TRBD1 or TRBD2 (5 bases each). Looked up from germline, CDR1 is MDHEN and CDR2 is SYDVKM. The CDR3 has 13 amino acids. V was pared by 4 bases and J by 6 bases, with 13 bases between. The DNA of the CDR3 is TGTGCCAGCAGTTACCGGGGAAGGGGCGAGCAGTACTTC. It is translated as CASSYRGRGEQYF.

CDR3 DNA: TGTGCCAGCAGTTACTCGAGGCGCCGTAACCAAGAGACCCAGTACTTC. It is translated as CASSYSRRRNQETQYF. The rearrangement links TRBV6-5 to TRBJ2-5; D is ambiguous. The CDR3 has 16 amino acids. Trimming took 0 bases from V and 0 from J, leaving 11 bases between them. In germline, CDR1 is MNHEY, CDR2 SVGAGI.